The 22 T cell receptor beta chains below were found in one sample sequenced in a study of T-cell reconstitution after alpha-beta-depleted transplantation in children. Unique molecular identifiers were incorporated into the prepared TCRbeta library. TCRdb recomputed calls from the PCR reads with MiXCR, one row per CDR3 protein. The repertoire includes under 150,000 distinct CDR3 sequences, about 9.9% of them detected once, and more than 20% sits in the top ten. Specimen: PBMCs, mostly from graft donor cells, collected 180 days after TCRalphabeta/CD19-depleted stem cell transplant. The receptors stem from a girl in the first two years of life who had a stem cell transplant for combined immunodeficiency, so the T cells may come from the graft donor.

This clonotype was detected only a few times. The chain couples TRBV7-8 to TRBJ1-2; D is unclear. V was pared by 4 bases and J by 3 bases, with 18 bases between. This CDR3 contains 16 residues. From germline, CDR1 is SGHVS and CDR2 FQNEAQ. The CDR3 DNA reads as TGTGCCAGCAGCTACCTGGCGGGCAGGCCGCACTATGGCTACACCTTC. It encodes CASSYLAGRPHYGYTF.

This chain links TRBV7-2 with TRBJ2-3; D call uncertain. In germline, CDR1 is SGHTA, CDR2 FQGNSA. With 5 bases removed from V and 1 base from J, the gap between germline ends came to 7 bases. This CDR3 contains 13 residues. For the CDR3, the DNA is TGTGCCAGCAGCCCAGGCCGCACAGATACGCAGTATTTT. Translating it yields CASSPGRTDTQYF.

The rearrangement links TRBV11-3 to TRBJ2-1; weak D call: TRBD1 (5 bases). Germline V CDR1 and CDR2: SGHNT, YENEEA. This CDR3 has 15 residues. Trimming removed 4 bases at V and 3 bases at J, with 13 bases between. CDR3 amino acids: CASSSRGQGYNEQFF. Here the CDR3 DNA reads TGTGCCAGCAGCTCCCGAGGACAAGGCTACAATGAGCAGTTCTTC.

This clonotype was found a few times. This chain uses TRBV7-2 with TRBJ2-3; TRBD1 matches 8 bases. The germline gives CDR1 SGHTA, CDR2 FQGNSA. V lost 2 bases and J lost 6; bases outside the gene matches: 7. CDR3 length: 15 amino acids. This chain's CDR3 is CASSLSGTGGDTQYF. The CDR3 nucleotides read TGTGCCAGCAGCTTATCCGGGACAGGCGGGGATACGCAGTATTTT.

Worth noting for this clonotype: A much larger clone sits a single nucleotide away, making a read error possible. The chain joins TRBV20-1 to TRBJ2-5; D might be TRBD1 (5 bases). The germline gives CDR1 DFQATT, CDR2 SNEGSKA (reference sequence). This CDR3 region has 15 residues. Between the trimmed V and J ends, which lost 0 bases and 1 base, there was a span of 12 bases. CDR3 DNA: TGCAGTGCTAGAGATGGGCGGCAGGGCCAAGAGACCCAGTACTTC. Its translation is CSARDGRQGQETQYF.

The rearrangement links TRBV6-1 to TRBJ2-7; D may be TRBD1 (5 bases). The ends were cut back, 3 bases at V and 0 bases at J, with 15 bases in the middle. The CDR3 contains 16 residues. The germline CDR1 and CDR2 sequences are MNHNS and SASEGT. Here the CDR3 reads CASSETDSLFSYEQYF. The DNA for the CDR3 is TGTGCCAGCAGTGAGACCGACAGCCTCTTCTCCTACGAGCAGTACTTC.

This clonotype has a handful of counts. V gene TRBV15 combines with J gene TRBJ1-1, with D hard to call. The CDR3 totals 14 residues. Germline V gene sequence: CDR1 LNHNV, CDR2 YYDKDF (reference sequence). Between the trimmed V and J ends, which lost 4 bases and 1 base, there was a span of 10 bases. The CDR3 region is CATSTGEENTEAFF. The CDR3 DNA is TGTGCCACCAGCACCGGAGAAGAGAACACTGAAGCTTTCTTT.

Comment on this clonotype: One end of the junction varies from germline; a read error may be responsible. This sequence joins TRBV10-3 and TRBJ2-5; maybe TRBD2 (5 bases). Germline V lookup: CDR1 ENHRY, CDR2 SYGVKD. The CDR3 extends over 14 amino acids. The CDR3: CAISAGTPQETHYF. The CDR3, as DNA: TGTGCCATCAGTGCGGGAACCCCCCAAGAGACCCACTACTTC.

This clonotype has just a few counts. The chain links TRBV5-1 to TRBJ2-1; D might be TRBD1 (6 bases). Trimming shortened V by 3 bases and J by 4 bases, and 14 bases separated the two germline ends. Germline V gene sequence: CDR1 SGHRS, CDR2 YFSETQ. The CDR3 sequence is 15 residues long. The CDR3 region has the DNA TGCGCCAGCAGCTCTACAGGGTCCCAATACAATGAGCAGTTCTTC. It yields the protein CASSSTGSQYNEQFF.

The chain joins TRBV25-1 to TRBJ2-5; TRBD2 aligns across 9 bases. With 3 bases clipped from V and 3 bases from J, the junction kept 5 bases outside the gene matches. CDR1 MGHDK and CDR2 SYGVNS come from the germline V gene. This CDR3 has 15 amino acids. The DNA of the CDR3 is TGTGCCAGCAGTGATCCCTGGACTAGCGAAGAGACCCAGTACTTC. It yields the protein CASSDPWTSEETQYF.

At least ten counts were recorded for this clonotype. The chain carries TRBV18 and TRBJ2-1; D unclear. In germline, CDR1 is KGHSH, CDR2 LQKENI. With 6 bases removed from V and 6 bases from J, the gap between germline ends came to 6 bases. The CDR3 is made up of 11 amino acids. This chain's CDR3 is CASSWGNEQFF. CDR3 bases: TGTGCCAGCTCCTGGGGCAATGAGCAGTTCTTC.

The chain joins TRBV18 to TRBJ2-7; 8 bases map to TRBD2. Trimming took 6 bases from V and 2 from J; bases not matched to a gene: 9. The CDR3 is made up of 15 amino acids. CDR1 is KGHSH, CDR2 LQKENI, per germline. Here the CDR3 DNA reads TGTGCCAGCTCGCAGTACGCGGGGGGTCCCTACGAGCAGTACTTC. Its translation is CASSQYAGGPYEQYF.

The CDR3 nucleotides read TGCAGCGTTGTGGGGGCGAACACCGGGGAGCTGTTTTTT. This codes for CSVVGANTGELFF. V gene TRBV29-1 combines with J gene TRBJ2-2; D might be TRBD1 or TRBD2, each matching 5 bases. CDR1 is SQVTM and CDR2 is ANQGSEA in the germline V gene. The CDR3 totals 13 residues. The V and J ends lost 4 bases and 0 bases respectively, with 6 bases between them.

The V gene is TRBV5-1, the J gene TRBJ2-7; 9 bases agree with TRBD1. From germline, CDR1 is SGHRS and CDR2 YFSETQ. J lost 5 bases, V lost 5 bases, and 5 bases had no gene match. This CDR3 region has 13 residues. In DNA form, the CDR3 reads TGCGCCAGCAGACAGACAGGGGGTGACGAGCAGTACTTC. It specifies CASRQTGGDEQYF.

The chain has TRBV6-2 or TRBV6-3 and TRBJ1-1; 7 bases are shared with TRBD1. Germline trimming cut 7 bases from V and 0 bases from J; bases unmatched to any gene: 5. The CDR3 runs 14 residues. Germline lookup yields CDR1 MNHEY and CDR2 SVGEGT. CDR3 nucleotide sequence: TGTGCCAGCACCAACAGGGGACTGAACACTGAAGCTTTCTTT. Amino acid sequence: CASTNRGLNTEAFF.

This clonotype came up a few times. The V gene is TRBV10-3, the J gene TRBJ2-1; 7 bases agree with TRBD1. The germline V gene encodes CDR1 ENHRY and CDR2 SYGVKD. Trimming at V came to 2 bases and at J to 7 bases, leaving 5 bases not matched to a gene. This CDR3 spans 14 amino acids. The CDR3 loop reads CAISERAGGNEQFF. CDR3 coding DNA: TGTGCCATCAGTGAGCGGGCAGGGGGTAATGAGCAGTTCTTC.

The CDR3 protein is CSAMPGVNTGELFF. CDR3 in DNA: TGCAGTGCTATGCCCGGGGTGAACACCGGGGAGCTGTTTTTT. The chain couples TRBV20-1 to TRBJ2-2; D perhaps matches TRBD2 (5 bases). The CDR3 has 14 amino acids. Germline CDR1 and CDR2: DFQATT and SNEGSKA (reference sequence). V gave up 4 bases and J gave up 1 base, with 10 bases separating them.

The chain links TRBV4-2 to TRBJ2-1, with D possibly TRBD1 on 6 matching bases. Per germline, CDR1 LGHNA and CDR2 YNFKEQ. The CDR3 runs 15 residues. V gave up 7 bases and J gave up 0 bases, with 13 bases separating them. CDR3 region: CASTWDIRSYNEQFF. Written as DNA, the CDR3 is TGTGCCAGCACCTGGGACATCCGCTCCTACAATGAGCAGTTCTTC.

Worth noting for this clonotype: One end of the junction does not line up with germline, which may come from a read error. CDR3 sequence: CASSYSKGTKYF. The CDR3 DNA sequence: TGTGCCAGCAGTTACTCGAAAGGGACCAAGTACTTC. The chain links TRBV6-6 to TRBJ2-5, with D possibly called TRBD1 or TRBD2 (5 bases each). The germline V gene encodes CDR1 MNHNY and CDR2 SVGAGI (reference sequence). This CDR3 has 12 amino acids.

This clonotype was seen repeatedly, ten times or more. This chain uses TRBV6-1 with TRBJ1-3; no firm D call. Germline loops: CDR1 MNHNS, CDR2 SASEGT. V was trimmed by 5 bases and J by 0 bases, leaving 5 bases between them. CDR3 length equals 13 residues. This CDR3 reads CASSRSSGNTIYF. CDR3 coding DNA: TGTGCCAGCAGTAGGAGCTCTGGAAACACCATATATTTT.

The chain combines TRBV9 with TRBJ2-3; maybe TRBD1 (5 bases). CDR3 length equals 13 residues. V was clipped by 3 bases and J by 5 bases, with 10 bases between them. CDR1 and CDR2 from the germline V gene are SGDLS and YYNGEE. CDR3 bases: TGTGCCAGCAGCGGGACACGAGGAGATACGCAGTATTTT. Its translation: CASSGTRGDTQYF.

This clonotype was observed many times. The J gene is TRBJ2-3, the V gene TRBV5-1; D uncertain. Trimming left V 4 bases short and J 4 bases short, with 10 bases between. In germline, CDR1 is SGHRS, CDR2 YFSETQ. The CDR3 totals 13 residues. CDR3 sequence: CASSQLEPDTQYF. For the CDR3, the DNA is TGCGCCAGCAGCCAGCTCGAACCAGATACGCAGTATTTT. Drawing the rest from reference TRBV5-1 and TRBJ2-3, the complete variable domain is KAGVTQTPRYLIKTRGQQVTLSCSPISGHRSVSWYQQTPGQGLQFLFEYFSETQRNKGNFPGRFSGRQFSNSRSEMNVSTLELGDSALYLCASSQLEPDTQYFGPGTRLTVL.